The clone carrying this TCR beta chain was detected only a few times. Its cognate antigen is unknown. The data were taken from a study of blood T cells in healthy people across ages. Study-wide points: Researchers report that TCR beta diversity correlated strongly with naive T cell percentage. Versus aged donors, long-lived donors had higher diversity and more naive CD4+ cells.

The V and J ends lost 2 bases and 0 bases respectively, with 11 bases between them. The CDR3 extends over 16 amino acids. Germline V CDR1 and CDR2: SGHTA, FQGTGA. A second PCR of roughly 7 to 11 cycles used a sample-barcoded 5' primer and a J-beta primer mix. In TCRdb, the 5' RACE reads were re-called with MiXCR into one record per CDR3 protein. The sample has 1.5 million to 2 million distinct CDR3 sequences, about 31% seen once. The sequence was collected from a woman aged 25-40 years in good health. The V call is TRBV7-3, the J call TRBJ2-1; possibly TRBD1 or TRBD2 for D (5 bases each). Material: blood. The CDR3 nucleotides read TGTGCCAGCAGCTTAGGGACGACAAGCTCCTACAATGAGCAGTTCTTC. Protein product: CASSLGTTSSYNEQFF.